These T cell receptor beta chains were read from a single sample in a study of T cell changes during pregnancy in multiple sclerosis. Assay: immunoSEQ multiplex PCR; the TCRdb copy retains only in-frame clones and omits some. The sample includes approximately 40,000 clones, roughly 90% seen only once; the top ten take about 0.57%. Sequencing used CD4+ T cells from peripheral blood mononuclear cells, obtained before pregnancy. The receptors derive from a female donor with multiple sclerosis, enrolled in a pregnancy study. The CDR3 runs from the conserved cysteine through the conserved F or W. D genes are given only for firm matches. Clone size is shown for a subset of rows, as once, few, many or a class of expanded clone.

J: TRBJ2-3
size: NA
V: TRBV20-1
D: NA
DNA: TGCAGTGCGGAAAGGACGGGGACGCAGTATTTT
CDR3: CSAERTGTQYF

J: TRBJ1-5
size: NA
V: TRBV5-6
D: NA
DNA: TGTGCCAGCAGGGGGGGGACCACAAGTCAGCCCCAGCATTTT
CDR3: CASRGGTTSQPQHF

J: TRBJ1-2
size: NA
V: TRBV28
D: TRBD1
DNA: TGTGCCAGCAGCTCCGACAGGGCAGGTGGCTACACCTTC
CDR3: CASSSDRAGGYTF

J: TRBJ1-2
size: once
V: TRBV5-1
D: TRBD1
DNA: TGCGCCAGCAGCTTGGAGGGGACAGGAGGGGGTGAAGGCTATGGCTACACCTTC
CDR3: CASSLEGTGGGEGYGYTF

J: TRBJ1-2
size: NA
V: TRBV5-8
D: NA
DNA: TGTGCCAGCAGCTTAAGGGGGAGTAGTGGCTACACCTTC
CDR3: CASSLRGSSGYTF

J: TRBJ1-3
size: NA
V: TRBV4-3
D: NA
DNA: TGCGCCAGCAGCCAAGATCCCCGGGGAACTGGAAACACCATATATTTT
CDR3: CASSQDPRGTGNTIYF

J: TRBJ2-2
size: NA
V: TRBV7-3
D: NA
DNA: TGTGCCAGCAGCTGGGGGGGCTATAGGACCGGGGAGCTGTTTTTT
CDR3: CASSWGGYRTGELFF

J: TRBJ1-3
size: NA
V: TRBV2
D: NA
DNA: TGTGCCAGCAGCTCTCCCCCGTGGGCCTCCTCTGGAAACACCATATATTTT
CDR3: CASSSPPWASSGNTIYF

J: TRBJ1-1
size: NA
V: TRBV7-9
D: NA
DNA: TGTGCCAGCAGCTTTGGCCCACAGGGGAACACTGAAGCTTTCTTT
CDR3: CASSFGPQGNTEAFF

J: TRBJ2-2
size: NA
V: TRBV6-5
D: NA
DNA: TGTGCCAGCAGCTATACCCAGGGAAACACCGGGGAGCTGTTTTTT
CDR3: CASSYTQGNTGELFF

J: TRBJ2-3
size: NA
V: TRBV5-1
D: NA
DNA: TGCGCCAGCAGCCTCCCGGGACTGGCTAGCACAGATACGCAGTATTTT
CDR3: CASSLPGLASTDTQYF

J: TRBJ2-7
size: NA
V: TRBV27
D: TRBD2
DNA: TGTGCCAGCGGGCGGGGGGAGGACTACGAGCAGTACTTC
CDR3: CASGRGEDYEQYF

J: TRBJ1-3
size: NA
V: TRBV28
D: NA
DNA: TGTGCCAGCAGTTTAGGCGGGGCTGGAAACACCATATATTTT
CDR3: CASSLGGAGNTIYF